These 21 T cell receptor beta chains came from one sample sequenced in a study of T cells in narcolepsy. Sequencing was performed with immunoSEQ multiplex PCR; in TCRdb, only in-frame clones are kept and a portion is missing. Here the sample spans about 37,000 clones, approximately 80% being singletons. The material sequenced was memory (CD45RA-) CD4+ T cells from blood. These receptors all stem from a human donor in good health.

V gene TRBV28 combines with J gene TRBJ2-3, with D unclear. Trimming left V 6 bases short and J 2 bases short, with 9 bases between. Per germline, CDR1 MDHEN and CDR2 SYDVKM. This CDR3 region has 13 residues. The CDR3 region is CASSVPSTDTQYF. The CDR3 DNA follows: TGTGCCAGCAGCGTTCCTTCCACAGATACGCAGTATTTT.

CDR3 sequence (DNA): TGTGCCAGCAGCCCCGGGACAGGGGTGCAGTTCTTC. Translating it yields CASSPGTGVQFF. J is TRBJ2-1 and V is TRBV13; TRBD1 aligns across 10 bases. The CDR3 runs to 12 residues. V dropped 5 bases and J dropped 12; count of bases not matched to a gene: 4. In germline, CDR1 is PRHDT, CDR2 FYEKMQ (reference sequence).

The CDR3 loop reads CAGNRGPNYGYTF. CDR3 coding DNA: TGTGCCGGCAACAGGGGACCCAACTATGGCTACACCTTC. This chain links TRBV7-9 with TRBJ1-2, with 7 bases aligning to TRBD1. The germline V gene has CDR1 SEHNR and CDR2 FQNEAQ (reference sequence). The CDR3 spans 13 residues. V dropped 11 bases and J dropped 2; count of bases not matched to a gene: 8.

Here the CDR3 reads CASSSGGRPETQYF. The CDR3 nucleotides are TGCGCCAGCAGCTCTGGGGGGCGTCCAGAGACCCAGTACTTC. This chain joins TRBV5-1 and TRBJ2-5; possibly TRBD1 or TRBD2 for D (6 bases each). Trimming removed 3 bases from V and 4 bases from J, with 13 bases in between. CDR3 length: 14 residues. From germline, CDR1 is SGHRS and CDR2 YFSETQ.

The CDR3 DNA follows: TGTGCCAGCAGCCAAACAGGGGGCGGTGAAAAACTGTTTTTT. Amino acid sequence: CASSQTGGGEKLFF. This chain joins TRBV5-4 and TRBJ1-4; the match to TRBD1 covers 9 bases. CDR1 and CDR2 from the germline V gene are SGHNT and YYREEE (reference sequence). This CDR3 comprises 14 residues. J gave up 7 bases and V 4 bases, and 5 bases lay outside the gene matches.

The chain has TRBV28 and TRBJ2-7, with 8 bases aligning to TRBD2. The V gene's germline CDR1 is MDHEN and CDR2 SYDVKM. The CDR3 is 15 residues long. V dropped 3 bases and J dropped 7; count of bases not matched to a gene: 11. The CDR3 protein is CASSLVLGLVWEQYF. The CDR3 DNA follows: TGTGCCAGCAGTTTGGTCCTGGGACTAGTTTGGGAGCAGTACTTC.

The rearrangement joins TRBV6-6 to TRBJ1-2; 9 bases fit TRBD1. CDR3 length: 13 amino acids. The germline gives CDR1 MNHNY, CDR2 SVGAGI (reference sequence). The V gene end was trimmed by 6 bases and the J gene end by 8 bases; junction bases not matched to a gene: 7. This CDR3 reads CASSPGQGFGYTF. CDR3 nucleotide sequence: TGTGCCAGCAGCCCGGGACAGGGATTCGGCTACACCTTC.

The chain has TRBV18 and TRBJ2-3; 7 bases agree with TRBD2. Trimming took 6 bases from V and 2 from J; bases not matched to a gene: 8. CDR1 and CDR2 from the germline V gene are KGHSH and LQKENI. CDR3 length: 15 residues. The CDR3 DNA follows: TGTGCCAGCTCCCCTATAAGCGGGGCCACAGATACGCAGTATTTT. Encoded protein: CASSPISGATDTQYF.

This rearrangement joins TRBV13 to TRBJ2-2; TRBD2 is a possible D gene (7 bases). This CDR3 region has 17 residues. Trimming removed 8 bases at V and 4 bases at J, with 23 bases between. The germline gives CDR1 PRHDT, CDR2 FYEKMQ (reference sequence). In DNA form, the CDR3 reads TGTGCCAGCTCCGTGGCCGGGGCGGGGGCCCTCACCGGGGAGCTGTTTTTT. As protein: CASSVAGAGALTGELFF. Complete variable domain (other parts from reference TRBV13 and TRBJ2-2): AAGVIQSPRHLIKEKRETATLKCYPIPRHDTVYWYQQGPGQDPQFLISFYEKMQSDKGSIPDRFSAQQFSDYHSELNMSSLELGDSALYFCASSVAGAGALTGELFFGEGSRLTVL.

DNA for the CDR3: TGTGCCAGCAGCTTTACGGAGACCCAGTACTTC. It translates to CASSFTETQYF. The chain recombines TRBV7-9 with TRBJ2-5; D call uncertain. Germline V lookup: CDR1 SEHNR, CDR2 FQNEAQ (reference sequence). The CDR3 length is 11 residues. The germline V and J ends were trimmed by 3 bases and 5 bases, with 4 bases remaining between them.

This chain joins TRBV7-2 and TRBJ2-7, with 8 bases lining up with TRBD2. V was pared by 5 bases and J by 3 bases, with 6 bases of the junction left unmatched. Germline CDR1 is SGHTA and CDR2 is FQGNSA. The CDR3 contains 14 residues. This CDR3 reads CASSPGTRLYEQYF. CDR3 DNA: TGTGCCAGCAGCCCCGGGACTAGACTCTACGAGCAGTACTTC.

This clone is termed medium-sized. V and J are TRBV18 and TRBJ1-3; a weak D match, TRBD1 (6 bases). Germline V gene sequence: CDR1 KGHSH, CDR2 LQKENI. V was cut by 3 bases and J by 0 bases, with 18 bases left in between. This CDR3 is built from 18 residues. CDR3: CASSPQRGGPSSGNTIYF. CDR3 DNA: TGTGCCAGCTCACCCCAGAGGGGGGGGCCCAGCTCTGGAAACACCATATATTTT.

V and J are TRBV18 and TRBJ1-2, with 10 nucleotides matching TRBD1. The CDR3 is made up of 16 amino acids. The V segment lost 0 bases and the J segment 8 bases; nucleotides outside the gene matches: 9. CDR1 is KGHSH, CDR2 LQKENI, per germline. In DNA form, the CDR3 reads TGTGCCAGCTCACCACCGTCACGACAGGGGGCGGAGGGCTACACCTTC. Translation gives CASSPPSRQGAEGYTF.

The V call is TRBV7-8, the J call TRBJ2-7, with D perhaps matching TRBD2 (5 bases). Looked up from germline, CDR1 is SGHVS and CDR2 is FQNEAQ. The CDR3 runs to 14 residues. V shed 1 base and J shed 1 base, with 8 bases lying between them. The CDR3 DNA is TGTGCCAGCAGCTTAGGAGCGGTTTCCTACGAGCAGTACTTC. Its translation: CASSLGAVSYEQYF.

J is TRBJ2-7 and V is TRBV19; TRBD1 aligns across 7 bases. Trimming cost V 2 bases and J 2 bases; bases outside gene matches: 3. The CDR3 covers 14 residues. Germline assignment: CDR1 LNHDA and CDR2 SQIVND (reference sequence). DNA of the CDR3: TGTGCCAGTAGTATACGGACAGGCACCTACGAGCAGTACTTC. This translates into CASSIRTGTYEQYF.

V and J are TRBV6-6 and TRBJ1-1; 7 positions match TRBD1. The CDR3 covers 13 residues. Germline CDR1 MNHNY, CDR2 SVGAGI (reference sequence). The J segment lost 6 bases and the V segment lost 7 bases, leaving 8 bases of the junction unmatched. CDR3 sequence reads: CASKPQGEAEAFF. CDR3 DNA: TGTGCCAGCAAACCCCAGGGGGAGGCTGAAGCTTTCTTT.

Remarks on this clone: Because it lacks the conserved phenylalanine or tryptophan at the end, this CDR3 is likely a read error. It is unclear where the CDR3 begins or ends on the DNA, so no DNA is shown, and the CDR3 is as TCRdb lists it. The V and J genes are TRBV5-4 and TRBJ1-6. The CDR3 adds up to 8 amino acids, both ends counted. CDR1 is SGHNT and CDR2 is YYREEE in the germline V gene (reference sequence). The chain's CDR3 is CASRGSGP.

This clone was seen once. The chain uses TRBV30 and TRBJ1-5; TRBD1 is a possible D gene (5 bases). V lost 0 bases and J lost 6, with 18 bases in between. This CDR3 spans 16 amino acids. Germline V gene data show CDR1 as GTSNPN and CDR2 as SVGIG (reference sequence). The CDR3 sequence: CAWSVYGGAGGQPQHF. For the CDR3, the DNA is TGTGCCTGGAGTGTATACGGAGGGGCCGGCGGTCAGCCCCAGCATTTT.

This clone was seen a single time. V and J are TRBV7-2 and TRBJ1-2; 7 bases align to TRBD1. This CDR3 is built from 14 residues. Germline trimming cut 0 bases from V and 2 bases from J; bases unmatched to any gene: 0. Germline CDR1 is SGHTA and CDR2 is FQGNSA. The DNA of the CDR3 is TGTGCCAGCAGCTTAGCACAGGGGAACTATGGCTACACCTTC. It translates to CASSLAQGNYGYTF.

This clone was seen a handful of times. The chain is built from TRBV28 and TRBJ1-1, with D unclear. Trimming cost V 2 bases and J 1 base, with 14 bases left between them. This CDR3 is built from 16 residues. Germline CDR1 reads MDHEN; CDR2 reads SYDVKM. CDR3 in amino acids: CASSLGGLRGNTEAFF. The CDR3 DNA follows: TGTGCCAGCAGTTTAGGTGGGCTACGGGGGAACACTGAAGCTTTCTTT.

CDR3 sequence reads: CASSFKAELFF. The CDR3 DNA reads as TGTGCCAGCAGTTTTAAGGCCGAGCTGTTTTTT. The chain recombines TRBV11-2 with TRBJ2-2, with D unresolved. Germline V gene lookup returns CDR1 SGHAT and CDR2 FQNNGV. The V end was cut by 6 bases, the J end by 11 bases, with 10 bases between. The CDR3 runs 11 residues.